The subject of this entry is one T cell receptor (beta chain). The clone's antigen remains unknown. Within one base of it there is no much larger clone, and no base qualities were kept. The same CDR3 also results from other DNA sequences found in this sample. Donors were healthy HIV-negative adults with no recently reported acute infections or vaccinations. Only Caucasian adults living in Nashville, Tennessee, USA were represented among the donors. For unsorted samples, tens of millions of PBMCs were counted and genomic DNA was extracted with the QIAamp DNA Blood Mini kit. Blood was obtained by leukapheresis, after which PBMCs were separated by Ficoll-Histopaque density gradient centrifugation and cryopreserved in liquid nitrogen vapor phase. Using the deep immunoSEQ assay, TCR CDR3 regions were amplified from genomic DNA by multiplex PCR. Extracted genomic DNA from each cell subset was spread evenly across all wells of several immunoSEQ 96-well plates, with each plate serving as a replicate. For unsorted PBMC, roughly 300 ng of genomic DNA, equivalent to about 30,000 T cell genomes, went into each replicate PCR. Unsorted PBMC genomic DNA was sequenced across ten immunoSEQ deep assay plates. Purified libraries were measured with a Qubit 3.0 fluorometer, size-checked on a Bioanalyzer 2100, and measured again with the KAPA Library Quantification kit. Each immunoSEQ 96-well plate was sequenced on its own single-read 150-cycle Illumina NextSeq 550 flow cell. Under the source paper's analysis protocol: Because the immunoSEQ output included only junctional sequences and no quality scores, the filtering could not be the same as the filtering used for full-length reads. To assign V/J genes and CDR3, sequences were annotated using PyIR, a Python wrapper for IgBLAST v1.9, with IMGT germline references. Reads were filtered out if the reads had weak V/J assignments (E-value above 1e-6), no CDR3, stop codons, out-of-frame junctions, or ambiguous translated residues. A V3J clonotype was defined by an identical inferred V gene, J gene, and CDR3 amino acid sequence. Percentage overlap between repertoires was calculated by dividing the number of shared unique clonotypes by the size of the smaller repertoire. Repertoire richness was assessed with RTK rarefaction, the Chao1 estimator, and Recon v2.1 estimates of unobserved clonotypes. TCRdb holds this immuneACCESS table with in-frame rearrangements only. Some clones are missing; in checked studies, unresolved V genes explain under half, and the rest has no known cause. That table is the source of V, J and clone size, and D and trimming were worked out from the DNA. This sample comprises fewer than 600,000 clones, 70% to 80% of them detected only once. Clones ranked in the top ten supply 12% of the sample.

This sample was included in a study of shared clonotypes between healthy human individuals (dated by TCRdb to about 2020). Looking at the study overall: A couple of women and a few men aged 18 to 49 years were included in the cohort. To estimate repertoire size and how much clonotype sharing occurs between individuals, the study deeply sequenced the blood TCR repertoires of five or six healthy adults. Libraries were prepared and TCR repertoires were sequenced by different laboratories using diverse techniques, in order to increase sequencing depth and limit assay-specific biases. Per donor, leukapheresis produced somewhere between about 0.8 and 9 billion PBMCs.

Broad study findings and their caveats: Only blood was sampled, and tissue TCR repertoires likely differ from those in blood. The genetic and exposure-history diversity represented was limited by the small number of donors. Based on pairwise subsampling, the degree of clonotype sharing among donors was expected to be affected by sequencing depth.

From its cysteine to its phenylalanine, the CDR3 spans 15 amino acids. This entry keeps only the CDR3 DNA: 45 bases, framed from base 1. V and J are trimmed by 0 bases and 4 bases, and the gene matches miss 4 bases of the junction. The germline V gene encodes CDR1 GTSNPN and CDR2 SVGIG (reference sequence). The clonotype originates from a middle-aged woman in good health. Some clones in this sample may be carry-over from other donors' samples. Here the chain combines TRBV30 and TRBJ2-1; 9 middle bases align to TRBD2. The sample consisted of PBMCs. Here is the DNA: TGTGCCTGGAGTGTAGGGCTAGCGGGGTACAATGAGCAGTTCTTC. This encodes CAWSVGLAGYNEQFF.